Listed here are 23 T cell receptor beta chains from one sample, sequenced in a study. Via MiXCR, TCRdb re-called the RT-PCR reads, giving one row per CDR3 protein. This table has about 680,000 distinct CDR3 sequences, 14% appearing once. Sequencing was performed on memory CD4+ T cells from blood. The origin of the receptors is a female donor in good health, serving as a healthy control.

This clonotype was recorded a few times. In DNA, the CDR3 is TGTGCCAGCAGCTTGGAACTCGCAGAGACCCAGTACTTC. Translation: CASSLELAETQYF. J is TRBJ2-5 and V is TRBV5-6; D is uncertain. Germline CDR1 SGHDT, CDR2 YYEEEE. The ends were cut back, 0 bases at V and 4 bases at J, with 7 bases in the middle. The CDR3 sequence is 13 residues long.

The chain joins TRBV9 to TRBJ1-2, with D possibly matching TRBD1 (5 bases). This CDR3 has 14 residues. Trimming left V 0 bases short and J 7 bases short, with 13 bases between. Germline loops: CDR1 SGDLS, CDR2 YYNGEE. The CDR3 nucleotides are TGTGCCAGCAGCGTAGTCGGTCAGGGTGGTGGCTACACCTTC. Its translation: CASSVVGQGGGYTF.

This clonotype has only a few counts. The V call is TRBV5-4, the J call TRBJ2-3; 9 bases map to TRBD1. This CDR3 has 15 amino acids. Germline lookup yields CDR1 SGHNT and CDR2 YYREEE (reference sequence). Trimming cost V 5 bases and J 1 base; bases outside gene matches: 5. In nucleotides, the CDR3 is TGTGCCAGCAGGAAAGGGGACAGGGGCACAGATACGCAGTATTTT. Translation: CASRKGDRGTDTQYF.

This clonotype was seen only a few times. V usage is TRBV11-2 and J usage is TRBJ1-1; a possible D gene is TRBD1 (6 bases). Germline lookup yields CDR1 SGHAT and CDR2 FQNNGV. The V end was cut by 0 bases, the J end by 5 bases, with 10 bases between. This CDR3 is built from 14 residues. The CDR3 loop is CASSLEQGMTEAFF. In nucleotides, the CDR3 is TGTGCCAGCAGCTTAGAACAGGGAATGACTGAAGCTTTCTTT.

The chain employs TRBV4-1 and TRBJ2-1; the match to TRBD1 covers 8 bases. The CDR3 sequence is 16 residues long. The germline V gene encodes CDR1 MGHRA and CDR2 YSYEKL. V was clipped by 4 bases and J by 1 base; unmatched bases: 6. The CDR3: CASSRSQGASYNEQFF. The CDR3 DNA sequence: TGCGCCAGCAGCCGATCTCAGGGGGCATCCTACAATGAGCAGTTCTTC.

The chain links TRBV5-6 to TRBJ2-7; TRBD2 aligns across 7 bases. The CDR3 runs 13 residues. J gave up 12 bases and V 0 bases, and 9 bases lay outside the gene matches. Germline values: CDR1 SGHDT, CDR2 YYEEEE. The CDR3: CASSLAGLITPYF. CDR3 coding DNA: TGTGCCAGCAGCTTGGCGGGACTAATAACCCCGTACTTC.

This clonotype was recorded at least ten times. This chain uses TRBV12-3 or TRBV12-4 with TRBJ2-6, with D maybe TRBD1 (6 bases). The CDR3 runs 19 residues. V lost 3 bases, J lost 0 bases, and 18 bases lay in between. The CDR3 sequence: CASSFRRGQSYSGANVLTF. Written as DNA, the CDR3 is TGTGCCAGCAGTTTTCGCCGTGGACAGTCCTACTCTGGGGCCAACGTCCTGACTTTC.

This clonotype was counted between two and nine times. The chain is built from TRBV7-2 and TRBJ2-3, with 9 positions matching TRBD2. The CDR3 is 15 residues long. Looked up from germline, CDR1 is SGHTA and CDR2 is FQGNSA. With 2 bases clipped from V and 4 bases from J, the junction kept 4 bases outside the gene matches. CDR3: CASSLRRGGADTQYF. The CDR3 DNA follows: TGTGCCAGCAGCTTACGTCGCGGGGGGGCAGATACGCAGTATTTT.

This clonotype was found many times. The J gene is TRBJ2-2, the V gene TRBV24-1; D is perhaps TRBD2 (6 bases). Germline V gene sequence: CDR1 KGHDR, CDR2 SFDVKD. This CDR3 has 14 amino acids. Deletions cut 5 bases from V and 2 bases from J, with 8 bases between. CDR3 sequence: CATSGGTNTGELFF. The CDR3 DNA reads as TGTGCCACCAGTGGGGGGACTAACACCGGGGAGCTGTTTTTT.

A remark on this clonotype: This sequence may be a read error, since a much larger clone differs from it by one base. V usage is TRBV27 and J usage is TRBJ2-5, with D perhaps matching TRBD1 or TRBD2 (5 bases each). The germline V and J ends were trimmed by 0 bases and 5 bases, with 10 bases remaining between them. The CDR3 runs 14 residues. The V gene's germline CDR1 is MNHEY and CDR2 SMNVEV (reference sequence). The CDR3 nucleotides read TGTGCCAGCAGTTTATCGACAGAGGGTGAGACCCAGTACTTC. As protein: CASSLSTEGETQYF.

This clonotype occurred a few times. This chain joins TRBV12-3 or TRBV12-4 and TRBJ1-1, with D perhaps TRBD1 (6 bases). This CDR3 has 15 residues. The germline V and J ends were trimmed by 5 bases and 1 base, with 14 bases remaining between them. The CDR3 DNA is TGTGCCAGCAGTCCCTTCGGACAGTGGAACACTGAAGCTTTCTTT. This translates into CASSPFGQWNTEAFF.

V and J are TRBV29-1 and TRBJ2-1, with 7 positions matching TRBD2. This CDR3 has 15 amino acids. Germline V CDR1 and CDR2: SQVTM, ANQGSEA. Trimming took 4 bases from V and 7 from J; bases not matched to a gene: 13. The CDR3 bases are TGCAGCGTTGCAGGTGCGGGAGAAATAGGTAATGAGCAGTTCTTC. Its protein product is CSVAGAGEIGNEQFF.

The J gene is TRBJ2-1, the V gene TRBV13; possible D gene TRBD1, 5 bases. This CDR3 is built from 14 residues. The V end was cut by 5 bases, the J end by 5 bases, with 13 bases between. CDR1 PRHDT and CDR2 FYEKMQ come from the germline V gene (reference sequence). The DNA of the CDR3 is TGTGCCAGCAGCCCCACCAGGGCCGACAATGAGCAGTTCTTC. This sequence encodes CASSPTRADNEQFF.

This clonotype was detected only a few times. The CDR3 sequence: CSVEDGSGNQPQHF. For the CDR3, the DNA is TGCAGCGTTGAAGATGGCAGCGGGAATCAGCCCCAGCATTTT. The gene calls are TRBV29-1 and TRBJ1-5; D is uncertain. Trimming shortened V by 0 bases and J by 4 bases, and 10 bases separated the two germline ends. This CDR3 contains 14 residues. Per germline, CDR1 SQVTM and CDR2 ANQGSEA.

The V and J genes are TRBV7-2 and TRBJ2-3; D uncertain. The CDR3 extends over 14 amino acids. The germline V gene encodes CDR1 SGHTA and CDR2 FQGNSA. Trimming shortened V by 1 base and J by 7 bases, and 12 bases separated the two germline ends. The CDR3 region has the DNA TGTGCCAGCAGCTTAGTGGAACAAAGCCATACGCAGTATTTT. It codes for CASSLVEQSHTQYF.

This rearrangement joins TRBV12-3 or TRBV12-4 to TRBJ1-5; TRBD1 might be the D (5 bases). The CDR3 runs to 14 residues. Trimming took 7 bases from V and 4 from J, leaving 14 bases between them. This CDR3 reads CASKGTAINQPQHF. In DNA form, the CDR3 reads TGTGCCAGCAAGGGGACGGCGATTAATCAGCCCCAGCATTTT.

Worth noting for this clonotype: A read error may account for a junction end that differs from germline. This chain uses TRBV7-9 with TRBJ2-7, with a possible D match to TRBD1 (6 bases). The CDR3 is 12 amino acids. CDR1 SEHNR and CDR2 FQNEAQ come from the germline V gene (reference sequence). The DNA for the CDR3 is TGTGCCAGCAGCTTAGCAAGGGACATACCACACTTC. It encodes CASSLARDIPHF.

This rearrangement joins TRBV6-1 to TRBJ2-3; TRBD2 agrees at 8 bases. The CDR3 length is 17 residues. Germline V gives CDR1 MNHNS, CDR2 SASEGT. V shed 2 bases and J 5 bases; nucleotides not matched to a gene: 12. DNA for the CDR3: TGTGCCAGCAGTGAATTTAATCCCGGGAGCGGGGGAGATACGCAGTATTTT. Translation: CASSEFNPGSGGDTQYF.

This clonotype was counted ten times or more. The chain couples TRBV5-1 to TRBJ2-4, with 7 bases aligning to TRBD2. The CDR3 runs to 15 residues. V was pared by 4 bases and J by 1 base, with 5 bases of the junction left unmatched. Germline assignment: CDR1 SGHRS and CDR2 YFSETQ. The chain's CDR3 is CASSQGGAAKNIQYF. The CDR3 DNA reads as TGCGCCAGCAGCCAGGGAGGGGCTGCCAAAAACATTCAGTACTTC.

This clonotype showed up many times. This rearrangement joins TRBV7-8 to TRBJ1-1, with TRBD1 identical over 10 bases. Germline-derived CDR1 and CDR2 are SGHVS and FQNEAQ. Trimming took 1 base from V and 5 from J; bases not matched to a gene: 4. This CDR3 contains 15 residues. The CDR3 loop is CASSLVRTGGTEAFF. DNA for the CDR3: TGTGCCAGCAGCTTAGTCCGGACAGGGGGTACTGAAGCTTTCTTT.

This clonotype was counted between two and nine times. The CDR3 here is CAISVRSQRNSYEQYF. DNA of the CDR3: TGTGCCATCAGTGTTAGGTCACAGCGGAATTCCTACGAGCAGTACTTC. The rearrangement links TRBV10-3 to TRBJ2-7; a weak D match, TRBD2 (5 bases). Germline V lookup: CDR1 ENHRY, CDR2 SYGVKD. The V gene lost 4 bases and the J gene lost 1 base, with 17 bases spanning the gap. This CDR3 is built from 16 residues.

This clonotype was found a few times. The chain recombines TRBV7-9 with TRBJ1-1, with D hard to call. Trimming left V 1 base short and J 3 bases short, with 9 bases between. CDR3 length equals 14 residues. The germline CDR1 and CDR2 sequences are SEHNR and FQNEAQ (reference sequence). The CDR3 region has the DNA TGTGCCAGCAGCTTAGGATGGGAGGACACTGAAGCTTTCTTT. Translating it yields CASSLGWEDTEAFF.

This clonotype has more than one count but fewer than ten. The chain couples TRBV30 to TRBJ2-5; TRBD2 agrees at 10 bases. This CDR3 region has 14 residues. After removal of 0 bases from V and 3 bases from J, the junction contained 1 base not matched to a gene. From germline, CDR1 is GTSNPN and CDR2 SVGIG (reference sequence). The CDR3 spells CAWSVGLAEETQYF. CDR3 coding DNA: TGTGCCTGGAGTGTCGGACTAGCGGAAGAGACCCAGTACTTC.